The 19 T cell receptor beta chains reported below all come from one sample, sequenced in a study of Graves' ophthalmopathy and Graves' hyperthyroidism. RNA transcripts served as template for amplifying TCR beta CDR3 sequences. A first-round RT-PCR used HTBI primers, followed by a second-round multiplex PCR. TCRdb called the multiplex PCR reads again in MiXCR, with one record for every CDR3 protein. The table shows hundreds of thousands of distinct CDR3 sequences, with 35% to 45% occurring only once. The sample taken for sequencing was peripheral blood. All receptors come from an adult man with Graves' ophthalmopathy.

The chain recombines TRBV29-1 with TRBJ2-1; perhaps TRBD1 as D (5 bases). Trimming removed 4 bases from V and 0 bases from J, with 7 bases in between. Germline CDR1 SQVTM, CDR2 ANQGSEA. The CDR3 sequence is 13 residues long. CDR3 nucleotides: TGCAGCGTTGGACAGAGCTCCTACAATGAGCAGTTCTTC. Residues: CSVGQSSYNEQFF.

In DNA, the CDR3 is TGTGCCAGCAGCTTAGGGCGTCAGACCTACGAGCAGTACTTC. Protein: CASSLGRQTYEQYF. The chain links TRBV7-8 to TRBJ2-7; no firm D call. The CDR3 length is 14 residues. Trimming pared 1 base from V and 2 bases from J, leaving 9 bases between. Germline CDR1 SGHVS, CDR2 FQNEAQ.

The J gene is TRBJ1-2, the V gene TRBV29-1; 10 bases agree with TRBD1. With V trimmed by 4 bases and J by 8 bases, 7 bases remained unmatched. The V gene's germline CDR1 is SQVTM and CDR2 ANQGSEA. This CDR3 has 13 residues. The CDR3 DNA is TGCAGCGTTGCTACCGGGACAGGGGTCGGCTACACCTTC. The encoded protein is CSVATGTGVGYTF.

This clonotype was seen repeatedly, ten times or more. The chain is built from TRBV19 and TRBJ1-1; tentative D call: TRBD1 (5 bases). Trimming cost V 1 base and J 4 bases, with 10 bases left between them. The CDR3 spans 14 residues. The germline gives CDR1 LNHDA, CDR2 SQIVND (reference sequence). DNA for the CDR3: TGTGCCAGTAGTATAGGCAGGGAGGGCACTGAAGCTTTCTTT. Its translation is CASSIGREGTEAFF.

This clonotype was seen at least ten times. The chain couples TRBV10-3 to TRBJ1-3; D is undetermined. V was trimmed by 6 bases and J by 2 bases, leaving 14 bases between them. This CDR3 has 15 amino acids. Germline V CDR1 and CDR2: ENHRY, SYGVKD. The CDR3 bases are TGTGCCATCAGCTACGACGGAAGAACTGGAAACACCATATATTTT. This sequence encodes CAISYDGRTGNTIYF.

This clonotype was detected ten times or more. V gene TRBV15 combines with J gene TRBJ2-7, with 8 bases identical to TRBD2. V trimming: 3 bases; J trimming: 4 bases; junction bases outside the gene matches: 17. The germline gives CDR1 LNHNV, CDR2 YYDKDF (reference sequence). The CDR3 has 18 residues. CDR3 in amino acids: CATSSPVSRTSYSYEQYF. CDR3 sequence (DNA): TGTGCCACCAGCAGCCCCGTCAGCAGGACTAGCTATTCGTACGAGCAGTACTTC.

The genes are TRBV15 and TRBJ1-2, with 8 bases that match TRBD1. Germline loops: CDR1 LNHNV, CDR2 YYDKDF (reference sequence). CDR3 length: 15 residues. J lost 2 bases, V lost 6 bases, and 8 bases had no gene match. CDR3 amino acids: CATRGNRQGNYGYTF. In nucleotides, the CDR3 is TGTGCCACCAGAGGAAATAGACAGGGGAACTATGGCTACACCTTC. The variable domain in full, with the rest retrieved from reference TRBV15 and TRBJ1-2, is DAMVIQNPRYQVTQFGKPVTLSCSQTLNHNVMYWYQQKSSQAPKLLFHYYDKDFNNEADTPDNFQSRRPNTSFCFLDIRSPGLGDTAMYLCATRGNRQGNYGYTFGSGTRLTVV.

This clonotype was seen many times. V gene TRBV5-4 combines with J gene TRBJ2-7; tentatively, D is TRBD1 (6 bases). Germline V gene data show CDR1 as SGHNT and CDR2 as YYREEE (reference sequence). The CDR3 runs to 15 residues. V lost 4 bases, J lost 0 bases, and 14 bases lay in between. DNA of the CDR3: TGTGCCAGCAGCACCCGGGCGGACAGCTCCTACGAGCAGTACTTC. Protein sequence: CASSTRADSSYEQYF. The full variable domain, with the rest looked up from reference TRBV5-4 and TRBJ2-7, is ETGVTQSPTHLIKTRGQQVTLRCSSQSGHNTVSWYQQALGQGPQFIFQYYREEENGRGNFPPRFSGLQFPNYSSELNVNALELDDSALYLCASSTRADSSYEQYFGPGTRLTVT.

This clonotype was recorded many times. The CDR3 region is CASVTPPGEAFF. CDR3 in DNA: TGTGCCAGTGTAACCCCTCCCGGTGAAGCTTTCTTT. The V gene is TRBV19, the J gene TRBJ1-1, with D unclear. Trimming took off 8 bases at V and 7 bases at J, with 14 bases between the two ends. The CDR3 runs 12 residues. Germline V gene lookup returns CDR1 LNHDA and CDR2 SQIVND (reference sequence).

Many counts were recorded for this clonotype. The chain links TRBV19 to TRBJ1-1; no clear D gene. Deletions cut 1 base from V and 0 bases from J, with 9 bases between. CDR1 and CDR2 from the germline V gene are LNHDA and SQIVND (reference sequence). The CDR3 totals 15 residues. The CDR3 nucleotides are TGTGCCAGTAGTATAGTGGCGCCCGTGAACACTGAAGCTTTCTTT. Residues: CASSIVAPVNTEAFF.

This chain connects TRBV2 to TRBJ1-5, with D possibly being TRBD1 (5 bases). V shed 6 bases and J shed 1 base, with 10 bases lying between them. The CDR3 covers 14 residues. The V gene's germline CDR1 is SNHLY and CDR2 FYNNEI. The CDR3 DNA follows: TGTGCCAGCAGCGGGGGTCGGAGCAATCAGCCCCAGCATTTT. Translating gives CASSGGRSNQPQHF.

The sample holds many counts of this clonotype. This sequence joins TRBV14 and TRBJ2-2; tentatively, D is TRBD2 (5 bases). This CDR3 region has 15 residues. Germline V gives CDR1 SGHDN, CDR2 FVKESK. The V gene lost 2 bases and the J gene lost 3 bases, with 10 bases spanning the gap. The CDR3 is CASSQYARDTGELFF. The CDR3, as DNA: TGTGCCAGCAGCCAATATGCGCGGGACACCGGGGAGCTGTTTTTT.

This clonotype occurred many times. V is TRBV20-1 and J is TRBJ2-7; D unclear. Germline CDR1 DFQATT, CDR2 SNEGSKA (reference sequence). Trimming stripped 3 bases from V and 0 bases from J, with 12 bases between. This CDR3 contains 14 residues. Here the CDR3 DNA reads TGCAGTGCTAGGATCCCAGGCAGCTCCTACGAGCAGTACTTC. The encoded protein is CSARIPGSSYEQYF.

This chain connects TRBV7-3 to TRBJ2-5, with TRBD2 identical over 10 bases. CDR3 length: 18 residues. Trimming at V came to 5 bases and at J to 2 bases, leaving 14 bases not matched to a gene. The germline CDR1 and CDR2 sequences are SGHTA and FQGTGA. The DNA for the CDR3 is TGTGCCAGCAGCCAGGGGACTAGCGTGCTTCGGGGGCAAGAGACCCAGTACTTC. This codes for CASSQGTSVLRGQETQYF.

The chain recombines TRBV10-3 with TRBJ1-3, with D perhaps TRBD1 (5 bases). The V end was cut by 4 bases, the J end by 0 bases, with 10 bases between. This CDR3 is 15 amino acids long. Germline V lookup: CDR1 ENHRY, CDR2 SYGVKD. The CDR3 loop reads CAISGGPSSGNTIYF. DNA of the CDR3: TGTGCCATCAGTGGGGGACCGAGCTCTGGAAACACCATATATTTT.

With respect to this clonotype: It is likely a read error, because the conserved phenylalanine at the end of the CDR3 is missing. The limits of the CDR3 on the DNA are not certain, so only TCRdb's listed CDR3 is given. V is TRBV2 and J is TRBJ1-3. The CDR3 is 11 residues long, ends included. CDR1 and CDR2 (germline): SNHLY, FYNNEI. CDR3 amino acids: CASSDPGLAGG.

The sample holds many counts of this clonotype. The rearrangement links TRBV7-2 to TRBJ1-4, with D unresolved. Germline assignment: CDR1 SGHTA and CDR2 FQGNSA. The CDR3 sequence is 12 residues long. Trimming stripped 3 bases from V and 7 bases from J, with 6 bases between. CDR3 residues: CASSFSREKLFF. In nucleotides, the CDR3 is TGTGCCAGCAGCTTTTCTCGTGAAAAACTGTTTTTT.

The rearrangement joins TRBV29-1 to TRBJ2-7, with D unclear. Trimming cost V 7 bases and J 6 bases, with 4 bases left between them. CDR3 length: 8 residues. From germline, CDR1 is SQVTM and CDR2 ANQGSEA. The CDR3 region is CSGLEQYF. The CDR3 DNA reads TGCAGCGGCCTCGAGCAGTACTTC.

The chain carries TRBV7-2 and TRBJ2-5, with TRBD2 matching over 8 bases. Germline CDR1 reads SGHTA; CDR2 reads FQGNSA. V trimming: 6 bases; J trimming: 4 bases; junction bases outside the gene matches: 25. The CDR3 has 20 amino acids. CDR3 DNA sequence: TGTGCCAGCAGAAAAGACGGCGGGGGGCTCGCCCGGGGGTCGCGAGAGACCCAGTACTTC. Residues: CASRKDGGGLARGSRETQYF.